Here is one T cell receptor beta chain with its context. What it recognizes is unknown. Treatment here: roughly nine-day PBMC culture with coronavirus spike peptide pools or control peptides (ViraFEST assay). The sample is drawn from a study of vaccination and CD4 T cells after COVID-19. V was shortened by 5 bases and J by 6 bases, with 13 bases between the two germline ends. The length of the CDR3 is 14 residues. The germline V gene has CDR1 SGHVS and CDR2 FNYEAQ. Cultured CD4+ T-cell DNA underwent Oncomine TCR Beta short-read sequencing. In TCRdb, the PCR reads were re-called with MiXCR into one record per CDR3 protein. The profile shows about 16,000 distinct CDR3 sequences, around 59% of them singletons.

The sample consisted of CD4+ T cells from blood, cultured in vitro. This receptor was taken from a human donor who had recovered from COVID-19. This sequence joins TRBV7-6 and TRBJ2-2; D is ambiguous. CDR3 loop: CASSPITPAGELFF. In DNA form, the CDR3 reads TGTGCCAGCAGCCCTATTACACCCGCCGGGGAGCTGTTTTTT.